Below are 32 T cell receptor beta chains sequenced from a single sample in a study of blood T cell repertoires in COVID-19. Assay: immunoSEQ multiplex PCR; the TCRdb copy retains only in-frame clones and omits some. The sample consists of fewer than 200,000 clones, 70% to 90% of them appearing once. The sample consisted of peripheral blood. The receptor source for this set is a woman aged 80 or over with acute or convalescent COVID-19.

Relative to its sample, this clone is medium-sized. The CDR3 reads CASSGTTGEWTEAFF. In nucleotides, the CDR3 is TGCGCCAGCAGCGGGACGACAGGGGAGTGGACTGAAGCTTTCTTT. V usage is TRBV5-1 and J usage is TRBJ1-1; 8 positions match TRBD1. CDR3 size: 15 residues. J lost 5 bases, V lost 4 bases, and 10 bases had no gene match. The germline gives CDR1 SGHRS, CDR2 YFSETQ.

V and J are TRBV10-2 and TRBJ1-4; maybe TRBD1 (5 bases). Germline CDR1 and CDR2: WSHSY and SAAADI. Between the trimmed V and J ends, which lost 6 bases and 5 bases, there was a span of 10 bases. The length of the CDR3 is 13 residues. CDR3 DNA sequence: TGCGCCAGCAGCCGGGGGGGAAATGAAAAACTGTTTTTT. Translated: CASSRGGNEKLFF.

The genes are TRBV20-1 and TRBJ2-7; 12 bases map to TRBD1. The germline V gene has CDR1 DFQATT and CDR2 SNEGSKA (reference sequence). The V gene end was trimmed by 3 bases and the J gene end by 7 bases; junction bases not matched to a gene: 10. The CDR3 is 15 residues long. The CDR3 is CSASGGTGGAGEQYF. CDR3 bases: TGCAGTGCTAGTGGAGGGACAGGGGGCGCCGGGGAGCAGTACTTC.

V gene TRBV7-2 combines with J gene TRBJ1-1; TRBD1 matches 7 bases. This CDR3 region has 13 residues. V lost 5 bases, J lost 5 bases, and 5 bases stayed unmatched. CDR1 is SGHTA and CDR2 is FQGNSA in the germline V gene. The CDR3 region has the DNA TGTGCCAGCAGCACCGGACAGGCGACTGAAGCTTTCTTT. The encoded protein is CASSTGQATEAFF.

This clone was seen a single time. This sequence joins TRBV19 and TRBJ2-1, with 8 bases lining up with TRBD1. V was clipped by 5 bases and J by 4 bases; unmatched bases: 10. Per germline, CDR1 LNHDA and CDR2 SQIVND (reference sequence). There are 16 residues in the CDR3. The CDR3 nucleotides read TGTGCCAGTAGTGGTCGACAGGGGCCCGAGTACAATGAGCAGTTCTTC. This codes for CASSGRQGPEYNEQFF.

Turning to this clone: Additional DNA sequences in this sample encode the identical CDR3. J is TRBJ2-5 and V is TRBV6-5; 8 bases are shared with TRBD2. Germline V lookup: CDR1 MNHEY, CDR2 SVGAGI. V shed 3 bases and J 4 bases; nucleotides not matched to a gene: 1. This CDR3 region has 13 residues. The CDR3 protein is CASSYSGVETQYF. In nucleotides, the CDR3 is TGTGCCAGCAGTTATAGCGGGGTAGAGACCCAGTACTTC.

This chain uses TRBV7-9 with TRBJ2-7; D uncertain. Trimming stripped 8 bases from V and 2 bases from J, with 16 bases between. CDR1 and CDR2 from the germline V gene are SEHNR and FQNEAQ (reference sequence). The CDR3 is made up of 14 amino acids. The CDR3 is CASLRVGGTYEQYF. The CDR3 DNA sequence: TGTGCCAGCCTGCGAGTAGGCGGAACCTACGAGCAGTACTTC.

V and J are TRBV9 and TRBJ1-2; no clear D. Trimming stripped 0 bases from V and 4 bases from J, with 10 bases between. The CDR3 is 14 residues long. CDR1 is SGDLS and CDR2 is YYNGEE in the germline V gene. The CDR3 coding sequence is TGTGCCAGCAGCGTAGCCCCGTTGAGCTATGGCTACACCTTC. Amino acids: CASSVAPLSYGYTF.

This rearrangement joins TRBV4-1 to TRBJ1-4; D is unclear. Germline V gene lookup returns CDR1 MGHRA and CDR2 YSYEKL. The length of the CDR3 is 16 residues. Between the trimmed V and J ends, which lost 1 base and 6 bases, there was a span of 15 bases. The CDR3 reads CASSQGPSNGDEKLFF. CDR3 nucleotides: TGCGCCAGCAGCCAAGGACCGTCTAATGGAGATGAAAAACTGTTTTTT.

This rearrangement joins TRBV19 to TRBJ1-2, with D uncertain. Deletions cut 4 bases from V and 0 bases from J, with 12 bases between. The CDR3 spans 15 residues. Germline V gene sequence: CDR1 LNHDA, CDR2 SQIVND (reference sequence). CDR3 loop: CASSRGGEANYGYTF. DNA of the CDR3: TGTGCCAGTAGTAGGGGAGGTGAGGCTAACTATGGCTACACCTTC. The full variable domain, in which reference TRBV19 and TRBJ1-2 provide the parts outside the CDR3, is DGGITQSPKYLFRKEGQNVTLSCEQNLNHDAMYWYRQDPGQGLRLIYYSQIVNDFQKGDIAEGYSVSREKKESFPLTVTSAQKNPTAFYLCASSRGGEANYGYTFGSGTRLTVV.

The CDR3 spells CASYPGLAVREQYF. The DNA for the CDR3 is TGTGCCAGTTACCCGGGACTAGCGGTTCGGGAGCAGTACTTC. The chain employs TRBV2 and TRBJ2-7, with 11 bases identical to TRBD2. CDR1 is SNHLY and CDR2 is FYNNEI in the germline V gene. Trimming at V came to 9 bases and at J to 7 bases, leaving 11 bases not matched to a gene. CDR3 length equals 14 residues.

This chain joins TRBV19 and TRBJ1-4; TRBD1 is a possible D gene (5 bases). Trimming cost V 1 base and J 8 bases, with 14 bases left between them. CDR3 size: 15 residues. Germline V lookup: CDR1 LNHDA, CDR2 SQIVND (reference sequence). CDR3 sequence (DNA): TGTGCCAGTAGTATAGCGGCAGGGTGGGGCGAAAAACTGTTTTTT. This codes for CASSIAAGWGEKLFF.

The CDR3 here is CASSLALASTDTQYF. CDR3 sequence (DNA): TGCGCCAGCAGCTTGGCGCTAGCTAGCACAGATACGCAGTATTTT. The chain carries TRBV5-1 and TRBJ2-3; D is perhaps TRBD2 (5 bases). Germline CDR1 and CDR2: SGHRS and YFSETQ. The V end lost 0 bases, the J end lost 0 bases, and 8 bases lay between the germline ends. The CDR3 spans 15 residues.

The chain has TRBV6-5 and TRBJ1-2, with TRBD1 as a possible D gene (5 bases). The CDR3 consists of 14 residues. In germline, CDR1 is MNHEY, CDR2 SVGAGI. Trimming pared 5 bases from V and 4 bases from J, leaving 14 bases between. CDR3 nucleotide sequence: TGTGCCAGCAGTACGACTCCAAGGGGCTATGGCTACACCTTC. Translated: CASSTTPRGYGYTF.

The chain uses TRBV19 and TRBJ1-1; D remains ambiguous. The germline V and J ends were trimmed by 7 bases and 4 bases, with 13 bases remaining between them. CDR3 length: 13 amino acids. Germline V gene lookup returns CDR1 LNHDA and CDR2 SQIVND (reference sequence). Here the CDR3 reads CASIMASGTEAFF. The CDR3 DNA reads as TGTGCCAGTATTATGGCCTCAGGCACTGAAGCTTTCTTT.

The V call is TRBV11-2, the J call TRBJ1-1, with D possibly matching TRBD1 (5 bases). There are 14 residues in the CDR3. With 6 bases removed from V and 1 base from J, the gap between germline ends came to 12 bases. From germline, CDR1 is SGHAT and CDR2 FQNNGV. The CDR3: CASRPGTENTEAFF. The CDR3 coding sequence is TGTGCCAGCAGGCCCGGGACTGAGAACACTGAAGCTTTCTTT.

V and J are TRBV25-1 and TRBJ2-7, with a weak D call TRBD2 (5 bases). Trimming left V 0 bases short and J 6 bases short, with 18 bases between. CDR3 length equals 16 residues. Germline CDR1 and CDR2: MGHDK and SYGVNS. CDR3 in amino acids: CASSEYRSGNGGEQYF. CDR3 in DNA: TGTGCCAGCAGTGAATACCGGTCGGGGAATGGAGGCGAGCAGTACTTC.

This clone was recorded once. This rearrangement joins TRBV7-3 to TRBJ2-2; 9 bases line up with TRBD2. Germline CDR1 reads SGHTA; CDR2 reads FQGTGA. The CDR3 loop spans 17 amino acids. Trimming took 0 bases from V and 6 from J; bases not matched to a gene: 8. The CDR3 coding sequence is TGTGCCAGCAGCTTAACCTTAGCGGGAGCTGTGGCCGGGGAGCTGTTTTTT. Its translation: CASSLTLAGAVAGELFF.

V gene TRBV21-1 combines with J gene TRBJ1-1; the listed D gene, TRBD1, was not tested against the DNA. TRBV21-1 is a pseudogene segment. The CDR3 runs to 15 residues. CDR3 loop: CASSKALWQNTEAFF. The CDR3 DNA sequence: TGTGCCAGCAGCAAAGCGCTTTGGCAGAACACTGAAGCTTTCTTT.

The chain joins TRBV27 to TRBJ1-2; D ambiguous. The CDR3 spans 14 residues. V was clipped by 2 bases and J by 8 bases, with 15 bases between them. Germline assignment: CDR1 MNHEY and CDR2 SMNVEV (reference sequence). CDR3 sequence: CASSLGGPSKGYTF. Written as DNA, the CDR3 is TGTGCCAGCAGTTTAGGCGGGCCTTCTAAAGGCTACACCTTC.

V gene TRBV2 combines with J gene TRBJ1-1, with unresolved D. Trimming removed 4 bases at V and 7 bases at J, with 7 bases between. Germline values: CDR1 SNHLY, CDR2 FYNNEI. The CDR3 sequence is 11 residues long. The DNA of the CDR3 is TGTGCCAGCAGTGTTTTATTTGAAGCTTTCTTT. Protein sequence: CASSVLFEAFF. Using reference TRBV2 and TRBJ1-1 for the parts outside the CDR3, the full variable domain is EPEVTQTPSHQVTQMGQEVILRCVPISNHLYFYWYRQILGQKVEFLVSFYNNEISEKSEIFDDQFSVERPDGSNFTLKIRSTKLEDSAMYFCASSVLFEAFFGQGTRLTVV.

The rearrangement links TRBV7-2 to TRBJ2-1; 10 positions match TRBD2. The CDR3 length is 14 residues. Germline lookup yields CDR1 SGHTA and CDR2 FQGNSA. After removal of 5 bases from V and 9 bases from J, the junction contained 7 bases not matched to a gene. Here the CDR3 DNA reads TGTGCCAGCAGCCCCCGACTAGCGGGTGGTGAGCAGTTCTTC. It specifies CASSPRLAGGEQFF.

The sample holds many counts of this clone. The V gene is TRBV18, the J gene TRBJ2-1; 7 nucleotides line up with TRBD1. The V gene's germline CDR1 is KGHSH and CDR2 LQKENI. The CDR3 sequence is 18 residues long. V lost 2 bases to trimming and J lost 7 bases; unmatched junction nucleotides: 17. The CDR3 bases are TGTGCCAGCTCACCAAAGCCGGCGGACAGGCGCTCAGGGAATGAGCAGTTCTTC. It codes for CASSPKPADRRSGNEQFF.

The chain uses TRBV25-1 and TRBJ2-3, with D possibly matching TRBD1 (5 bases). Germline loops: CDR1 MGHDK, CDR2 SYGVNS. The CDR3 length is 15 residues. V was shortened by 5 bases and J by 3 bases, with 15 bases between the two germline ends. The CDR3 protein is CASSTQGRATDTQYF. The DNA for the CDR3 is TGTGCCAGCAGTACTCAGGGTAGGGCGACAGATACGCAGTATTTT.

This sequence joins TRBV7-9 and TRBJ1-2, with 9 bases matching TRBD1. Germline V gives CDR1 SEHNR, CDR2 FQNEAQ (reference sequence). The ends lost 5 bases at V and 4 bases at J; junction bases unmatched: 8. The CDR3 totals 15 residues. The CDR3 loop is CASSPRGQGGYGYTF. In nucleotides, the CDR3 is TGTGCCAGCAGCCCTAGGGGACAGGGCGGCTATGGCTACACCTTC. Filled out from reference TRBV7-9 and TRBJ1-2, the complete variable domain reads DTGVSQNPRHKITKRGQNVTFRCDPISEHNRLYWYRQTLGQGPEFLTYFQNEAQLEKSRLLSDRFSAERPKGSFSTLEIQRTEQGDSAMYLCASSPRGQGGYGYTFGSGTRLTVV.

The J gene is TRBJ1-4, the V gene TRBV6-2 or TRBV6-3; D gene unclear. This CDR3 region has 13 residues. CDR1 MNHEY and CDR2 SVGEGT come from the germline V gene. Trimming took off 4 bases at V and 5 bases at J, with 8 bases between the two ends. CDR3 bases: TGTGCCAGCAGTTTCTTCCGGAATGAAAAACTGTTTTTT. It yields the protein CASSFFRNEKLFF.

The gene calls are TRBV5-1 and TRBJ2-5, with D possibly TRBD1 on 5 matching bases. In germline, CDR1 is SGHRS, CDR2 YFSETQ. The CDR3 consists of 13 residues. V lost 4 bases, J lost 2 bases, and 9 bases lay in between. This chain's CDR3 is CASSIQAQETQYF. CDR3 DNA sequence: TGCGCCAGCAGCATACAGGCGCAAGAGACCCAGTACTTC.

J is TRBJ2-5 and V is TRBV9; D is undetermined. Trimming shortened V by 4 bases and J by 2 bases, and 12 bases separated the two germline ends. The CDR3 has 14 residues. Germline values: CDR1 SGDLS, CDR2 YYNGEE. The CDR3 nucleotides are TGTGCCAGCAGCTTCAGAGGAGATCAAGAGACCCAGTACTTC. The encoded protein is CASSFRGDQETQYF.

V is TRBV7-2 and J is TRBJ2-2; 10 nucleotides agree with TRBD2. V dropped 2 bases and J dropped 3; count of bases not matched to a gene: 3. This CDR3 has 16 residues. Germline-derived CDR1 and CDR2 are SGHTA and FQGNSA. CDR3 in DNA: TGTGCCAGCAGCTTACTAGCGGGGGCCTACACCGGGGAGCTGTTTTTT. Translating it yields CASSLLAGAYTGELFF.

The V gene is TRBV11-2, the J gene TRBJ1-1; D is uncertain. The CDR3 contains 14 residues. The V gene's germline CDR1 is SGHAT and CDR2 FQNNGV. V dropped 4 bases and J dropped 5 bases, with 14 bases sitting between them. The CDR3 nucleotides are TGTGCCAGCAGCTCGAAGGTGGGGAGTACTGAAGCTTTCTTT. Translation gives CASSSKVGSTEAFF. Full variable domain (outside the CDR3, taken from reference TRBV11-2 and TRBJ1-1): EAGVAQSPRYKIIEKRQSVAFWCNPISGHATLYWYQQILGQGPKLLIQFQNNGVVDDSQLPKDRFSAERLKGVDSTLKIQPAKLEDSAVYLCASSSKVGSTEAFFGQGTRLTVV.

The table lists this clone with a few counts. The rearrangement links TRBV19 to TRBJ1-5; D remains ambiguous. CDR1 LNHDA and CDR2 SQIVND come from the germline V gene (reference sequence). Trimming cost V 7 bases and J 0 bases, with 10 bases left between them. This CDR3 contains 14 residues. The CDR3 coding sequence is TGTGCCAGTACCACATCGTATAGCAATCAGCCCCAGCATTTT. Encoded protein: CASTTSYSNQPQHF.

The chain uses TRBV16 and TRBJ1-1; TRBD1 matches 10 bases. V lost 4 bases, J lost 6 bases, and 8 bases stayed unmatched. Germline assignment: CDR1 KGHSY and CDR2 FQNENV. The CDR3 is made up of 15 amino acids. CDR3 in amino acids: CASSLRDRGSAEAFF. CDR3 DNA sequence: TGTGCCAGCAGCCTCCGGGACAGGGGTAGCGCTGAAGCTTTCTTT.